The T cell receptor beta chain under discussion was sequenced for a study of T cell repertoires in cytomegalovirus infection. Study in general: The authors relied on CMV epitopes, both recently identified HLA-C-restricted and well-studied HLA-B-restricted. Evidence of both CMV infection and a matching HLA type came from public TCR beta signatures. Whole-study findings and limits: Dominating the ex vivo response were TCR beta clonotypes that were CMV-specific and HLA-C-restricted.

As for this clonotype: Its specificity is unknown.

TCRdb redid the calling of the reads with MiXCR, one entry per CDR3 protein. The data hold 300,000 to 400,000 distinct CDR3 sequences, with just under 30% observed a single time. Germline-derived CDR1 and CDR2 are MGHDK and SYGVNS. This CDR3 has 14 amino acids. V was shortened by 4 bases and J by 7 bases, with 11 bases between the two germline ends. Sequencing was performed on cultured PBMCs, taken from culture after CMV antigen stimulation. This chain uses TRBV25-1 with TRBJ1-6; no firm D call. The clonotype comes from a human donor in good health (CMV status not recorded). Some clones in this sample may be carry-over from other donors' samples. The CDR3 DNA sequence: TGTGCCAGCAGTGCAAGGGATGGAAATTCACCCCTCCACTTT. Its translation is CASSARDGNSPLHF.